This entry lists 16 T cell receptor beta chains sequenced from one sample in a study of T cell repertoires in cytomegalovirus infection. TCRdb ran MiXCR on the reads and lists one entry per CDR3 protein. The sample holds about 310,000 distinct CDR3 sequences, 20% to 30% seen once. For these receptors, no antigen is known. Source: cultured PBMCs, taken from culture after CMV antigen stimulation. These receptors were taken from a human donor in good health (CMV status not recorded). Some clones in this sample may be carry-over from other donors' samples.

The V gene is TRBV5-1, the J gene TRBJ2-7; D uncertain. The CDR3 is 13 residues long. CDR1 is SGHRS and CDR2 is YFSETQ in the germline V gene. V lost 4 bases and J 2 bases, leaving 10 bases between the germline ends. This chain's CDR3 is CASSRDRAYEQYF. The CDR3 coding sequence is TGCGCCAGCAGCCGTGACCGGGCCTACGAGCAGTACTTC.

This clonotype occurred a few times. The CDR3 DNA reads as TGTGCCAGCAGTCCCCGTATGGGGAGATTTGAAAAACTGTTTTTT. It translates to CASSPRMGRFEKLFF. J is TRBJ1-4 and V is TRBV27; D is unresolved. The V and J ends lost 5 bases and 7 bases respectively, with 17 bases between them. Germline V gene lookup returns CDR1 MNHEY and CDR2 SMNVEV (reference sequence). The CDR3 runs to 15 residues.

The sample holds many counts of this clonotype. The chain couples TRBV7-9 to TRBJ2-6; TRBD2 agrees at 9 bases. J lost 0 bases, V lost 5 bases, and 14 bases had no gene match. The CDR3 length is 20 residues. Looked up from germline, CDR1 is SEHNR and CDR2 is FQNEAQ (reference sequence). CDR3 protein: CASSPLPLAGRSSGANVLTF. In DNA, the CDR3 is TGTGCCAGCAGCCCCCTTCCTCTAGCGGGAAGAAGCTCTGGGGCCAACGTCCTGACTTTC.

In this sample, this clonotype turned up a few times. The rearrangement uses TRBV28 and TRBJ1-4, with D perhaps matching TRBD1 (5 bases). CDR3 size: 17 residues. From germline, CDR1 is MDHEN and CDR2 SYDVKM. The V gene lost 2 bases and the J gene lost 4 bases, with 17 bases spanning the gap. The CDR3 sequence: CASSLQLPGRINEKLFF. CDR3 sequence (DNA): TGTGCCAGCAGTTTACAACTACCGGGACGGATTAATGAAAAACTGTTTTTT.

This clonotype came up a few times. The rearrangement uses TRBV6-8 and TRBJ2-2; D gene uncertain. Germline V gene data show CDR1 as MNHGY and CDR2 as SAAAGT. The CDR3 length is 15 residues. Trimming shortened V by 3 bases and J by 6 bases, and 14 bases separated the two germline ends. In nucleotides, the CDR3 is TGTGCCAGCAGTTATGGACCCAACGGTTCCGGGGAGCTGTTTTTT. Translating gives CASSYGPNGSGELFF.

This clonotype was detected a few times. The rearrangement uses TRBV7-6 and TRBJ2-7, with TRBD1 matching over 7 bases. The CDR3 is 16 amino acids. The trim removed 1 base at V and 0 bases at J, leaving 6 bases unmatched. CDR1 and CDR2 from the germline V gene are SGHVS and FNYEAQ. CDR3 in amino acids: CASSLEGQPSSYEQYF. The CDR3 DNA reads TGTGCCAGCAGCTTAGAGGGACAGCCGAGCTCCTACGAGCAGTACTTC. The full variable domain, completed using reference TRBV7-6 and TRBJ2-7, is GAGVSQSPRYKVTKRGQDVALRCDPISGHVSLYWYRQALGQGPEFLTYFNYEAQQDKSGLPNDRFSAERPEGSISTLTIQRTEQRDSAMYRCASSLEGQPSSYEQYFGPGTRLTVT.

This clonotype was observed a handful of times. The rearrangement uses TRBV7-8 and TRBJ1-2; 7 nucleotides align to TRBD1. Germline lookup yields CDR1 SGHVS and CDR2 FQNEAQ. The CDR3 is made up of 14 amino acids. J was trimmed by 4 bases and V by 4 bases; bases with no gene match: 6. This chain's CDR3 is CASSSRDSTYGYTF. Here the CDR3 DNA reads TGTGCCAGCAGCTCGCGGGACAGCACCTATGGCTACACCTTC.

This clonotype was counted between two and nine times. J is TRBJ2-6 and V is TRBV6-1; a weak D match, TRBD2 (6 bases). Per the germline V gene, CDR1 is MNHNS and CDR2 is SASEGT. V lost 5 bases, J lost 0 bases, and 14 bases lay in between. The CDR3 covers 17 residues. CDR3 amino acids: CASSNRDLHSGANVLTF. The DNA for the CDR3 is TGTGCCAGCAGTAACCGGGACTTACACTCTGGGGCCAACGTCCTGACTTTC.

The CDR3 DNA follows: TGTGCCATCAGTGACCGGCAATGGGACGAGCAGTACGTC. It specifies CAISDRQWDEQYV. The chain recombines TRBV10-3 with TRBJ2-7, with D hard to call. There are 13 residues in the CDR3. Trimming cost V 3 bases and J 5 bases, with 11 bases left between them. CDR1 and CDR2 from the germline V gene are ENHRY and SYGVKD.

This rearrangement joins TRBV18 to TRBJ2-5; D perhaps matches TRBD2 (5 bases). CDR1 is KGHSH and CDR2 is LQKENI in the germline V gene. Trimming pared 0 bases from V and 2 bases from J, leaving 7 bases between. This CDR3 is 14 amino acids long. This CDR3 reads CASSPPRTQETQYF. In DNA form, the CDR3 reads TGTGCCAGCTCACCACCGAGGACTCAAGAGACCCAGTACTTC.

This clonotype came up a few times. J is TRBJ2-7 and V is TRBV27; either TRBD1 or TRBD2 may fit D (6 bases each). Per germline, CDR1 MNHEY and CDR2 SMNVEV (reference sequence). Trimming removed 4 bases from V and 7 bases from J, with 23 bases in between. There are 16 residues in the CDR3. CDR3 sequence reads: CASSSGWTRGAREQYF. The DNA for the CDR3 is TGTGCCAGCAGTTCGGGCTGGACGAGGGGGGCGCGAGAGCAGTACTTC.

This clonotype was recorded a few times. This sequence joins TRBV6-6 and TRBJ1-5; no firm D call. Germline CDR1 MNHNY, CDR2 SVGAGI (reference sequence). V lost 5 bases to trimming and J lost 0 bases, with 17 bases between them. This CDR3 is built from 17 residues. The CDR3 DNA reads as TGTGCCAGCAGTACTCGGAGAGGGCAAAGTAGCAATCAGCCCCAGCATTTT. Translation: CASSTRRGQSSNQPQHF.

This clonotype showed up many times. CDR3 nucleotide sequence: TGTGCCAGCAAGATCGGGACAGGGGATACCGGGGAGCTGTTTTTT. Protein sequence: CASKIGTGDTGELFF. V and J are TRBV6-2 or TRBV6-3 and TRBJ2-2; 10 bases map to TRBD1. This CDR3 comprises 15 residues. Trimming cost V 7 bases and J 5 bases; bases outside gene matches: 7. Germline assignment: CDR1 MNHEY and CDR2 SVGEGT.

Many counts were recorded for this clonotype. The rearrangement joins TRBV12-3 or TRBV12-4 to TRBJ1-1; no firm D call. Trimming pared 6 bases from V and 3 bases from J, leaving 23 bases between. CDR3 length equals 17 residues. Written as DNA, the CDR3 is TGTGCCAGCAGGCAGTTGGGGAAAGCCAGTACGTACACTGAAGCTTTCTTT. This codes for CASRQLGKASTYTEAFF.

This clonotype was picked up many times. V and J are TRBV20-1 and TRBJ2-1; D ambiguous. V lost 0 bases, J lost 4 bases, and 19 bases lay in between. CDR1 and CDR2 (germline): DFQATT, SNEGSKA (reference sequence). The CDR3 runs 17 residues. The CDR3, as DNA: TGCAGTGCTAGAGATCGTCCCCGGCTAGTACATTACAATGAGCAGTTCTTC. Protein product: CSARDRPRLVHYNEQFF.

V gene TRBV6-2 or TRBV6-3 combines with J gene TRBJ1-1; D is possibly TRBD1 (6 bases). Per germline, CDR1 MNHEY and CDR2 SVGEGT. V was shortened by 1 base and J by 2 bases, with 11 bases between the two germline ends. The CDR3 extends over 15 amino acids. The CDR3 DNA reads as TGTGCCAGCAGTTACTTCTCCAGGGGTAACACTGAAGCTTTCTTT. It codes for CASSYFSRGNTEAFF.